Listed below are T cell receptor beta chains from one sample, sequenced in a study of OX40 agonist ivuxolimab in advanced cancers. Assay used: immunoSEQ multiplex PCR; TCRdb lists only in-frame clones, some missing. The table lists tens of thousands of clones, approximately 78% of them singletons. Sequenced material: CD4+ or CD8+ T cells sorted from blood, taken in a trial of the OX40 agonist ivuxolimab. The source of these receptors is an adult with an advanced solid tumor such as melanoma, head and neck, liver or kidney cancer. Both conserved end residues are part of each CDR3. The D gene is left open where the match is weak. Clone size, where shown, is once, few, many, or a class for clones that have expanded.

TRBV6-5	-	-	TRBJ1-1	CASKQPNTEAFF	TGTGCCAGTAAACAGCCGAACACTGAAGCTTTCTTT
TRBV30	-	TRBD1	TRBJ1-3	CAWSLTGYGGTIYF	TGTGCCTGGAGTCTGACAGGGTACGGTGGCACCATATATTTT
TRBV28	-	-	TRBJ1-5	CASSLFDQPQHF	TGTGCCAGCAGTTTATTCGATCAGCCCCAGCATTTT
TRBV4-3	-	TRBD1	TRBJ1-2	CASSQVPGQGSNYGYTF	TGCGCCAGCAGCCAAGTACCGGGACAGGGGTCTAACTATGGCTACACCTTC
TRBV6-6	-	TRBD2	TRBJ2-1	CATSDQRGSYNEQFF	TGTGCCACATCGGACCAGCGGGGGTCGTACAATGAGCAGTTCTTC
TRBV7-8	-	TRBD1	TRBJ1-2	CASSLTGTGGASGYTF	TGTGCCAGCAGCTTGACGGGGACAGGGGGCGCGAGTGGCTACACCTTC
TRBV7-2	-	-	TRBJ2-2	CASSPEAGKGTGELFF	TGTGCCAGCAGCCCCGAGGCGGGGAAGGGCACCGGGGAGCTGTTTTTT
TRBV7-2	once	-	TRBJ1-1	CASSSSGTEAFF	TGTGCCAGCAGCTCATCAGGCACTGAAGCTTTCTTT
TRBV7-9	few	TRBD1	TRBJ1-1	CASSPGRTGHEAFF	TGTGCCAGCAGCCCAGGGAGGACAGGACATGAAGCTTTCTTT
TRBV2	once	-	TRBJ1-2	CASNVRGVGGYGYTF	TGTGCCAGCAATGTGCGGGGGGTAGGGGGCTATGGCTACACCTTC